The rows below give T cell receptor beta chains drawn from one sample of a study of beta chain features in type 1 diabetes. Assay: immunoSEQ multiplex PCR; the TCRdb copy retains only in-frame clones and omits some. Here the sample spans around 240,000 clones, 16% being singletons. Sequencing was done on a sample of naive CD4+ T cells from blood. Source of these receptors: a man aged 25 to 45 with type 1 diabetes. CDR3s include the opening cysteine and the closing phenylalanine or tryptophan. A D gene is named only where the DNA matches it firmly. Expanded clones are given a class, and other clones once, few, many or no size at all.

D gene | clone size | J gene | V gene | CDR3 protein | CDR3 DNA
. | few | TRBJ2-1 | TRBV5-1 | CASSPAGSYNEQFF | TGCGCCAGCAGCCCAGCGGGCTCCTACAATGAGCAGTTCTTC
. | . | TRBJ2-6 | TRBV29-1 | CSVADTGANVLTF | TGCAGCGTGGCCGACACTGGGGCCAACGTCCTGACTTTC
. | . | TRBJ2-1 | TRBV7-6 | CASSLAQGTYNEQFF | TGTGCCAGCAGCTTAGCCCAGGGGACCTACAATGAGCAGTTCTTC
. | few | TRBJ2-3 | TRBV2 | CASTATGTDTQYF | TGTGCCAGCACCGCGACAGGCACAGATACGCAGTATTTT
. | . | TRBJ2-7 | TRBV29-1 | CSVTVPTEQYF | TGCAGCGTTACCGTCCCGACCGAGCAGTACTTC
TRBD1 | . | TRBJ1-2 | TRBV9 | CASSATGDGYTF | TGTGCCAGCAGCGCCACAGGGGATGGCTACACCTTC
. | few | TRBJ2-5 | TRBV7-6 | CASSRGQETQYF | TGTGCCAGCAGCAGGGGGCAAGAGACCCAGTACTTC
TRBD1 | . | TRBJ2-5 | TRBV9 | CASSRDREKETQYF | TGTGCCAGCAGCCGAGACAGGGAAAAAGAGACCCAGTACTTC
. | . | TRBJ2-3 | TRBV20-1 | CSAETTDTQYF | TGCAGTGCTGAGACGACAGATACGCAGTATTTT
. | . | TRBJ2-2 | TRBV7-9 | CASSLEPGGELFF | TGTGCCAGCAGCTTAGAACCGGGCGGGGAGCTGTTTTTT
TRBD1 | . | TRBJ1-2 | TRBV29-1 | CSVDGQGANYGYTF | TGCAGCGTTGACGGGCAGGGGGCGAACTATGGCTACACCTTC
. | . | TRBJ2-5 | TRBV23-1 | CASSQGPTQYF | TGCGCCAGCAGTCAGGGACCGACCCAGTACTTC
TRBD1 | few | TRBJ1-4 | TRBV18 | CASSSRQGATNEKLFF | TGTGCCAGTTCGAGCCGACAGGGAGCAACTAATGAAAAACTGTTTTTT
. | . | TRBJ1-4 | TRBV29-1 | CSVLPGNEKLFF | TGCAGCGTTCTTCCTGGTAATGAAAAACTGTTTTTT
. | . | TRBJ2-7 | TRBV11-1 | CASSTRTTRSYEQYF | TGTGCCAGCAGCACCCGGACTACCAGATCCTACGAGCAGTACTTC
TRBD2 | . | TRBJ2-4 | TRBV27 | CASSKLAPRGNIQYF | TGTGCCAGCAGTAAACTAGCGCCTCGGGGAAACATTCAGTACTTC
TRBD2 | . | TRBJ2-1 | TRBV10-3 | CAIPLAGGPSNEQFF | TGTGCCATCCCACTAGCGGGAGGGCCCTCAAATGAGCAGTTCTTC
. | . | TRBJ2-5 | TRBV29-1 | CSVAGTLIVKTQYF | TGCAGCGTAGCCGGGACCCTCATTGTGAAGACCCAGTACTTC
. | . | TRBJ2-1 | TRBV4-1 | CASSQSARSYNEQFF | TGCGCCAGCAGCCAATCCGCACGCTCCTACAATGAGCAGTTCTTC
. | . | TRBJ1-1 | TRBV7-9 | CASSLIPSLEAFF | TGTGCCAGCAGCTTAATCCCGAGCCTTGAAGCTTTCTTT
. | . | TRBJ2-5 | TRBV2 | CASTVQETQYF | TGTGCCAGCACCGTCCAAGAGACCCAGTACTTC
TRBD2 | few | TRBJ2-1 | TRBV29-1 | CSVVYHGLADSRSYNEQFF | TGCAGCGTTGTTTATCATGGTCTAGCGGACTCCCGCTCCTACAATGAGCAGTTCTTC
TRBD1 | . | TRBJ2-7 | TRBV25-1 | CASSESGTGPEQYF | TGTGCCAGCAGTGAATCCGGGACAGGCCCTGAGCAGTACTTC
TRBD2 | . | TRBJ2-3 | TRBV6-5 | CASSYETSFGDTQYF | TGTGCCAGCAGTTACGAGACTAGCTTCGGGGATACGCAGTATTTT
. | . | TRBJ1-1 | TRBV29-1 | CSVEGRAMDTEAFF | TGCAGCGTTGAAGGCCGGGCGATGGACACTGAAGCTTTCTTT
. | few | TRBJ2-7 | TRBV28 | CATGGEQYF | TGTGCCACTGGCGGCGAGCAGTACTTC
. | . | TRBJ2-3 | TRBV5-1 | CASSLDSDTQYF | TGCGCCAGCAGCTTGGATTCAGATACGCAGTATTTT
TRBD2 | . | TRBJ2-3 | TRBV7-3 | CASSLTASGRAEDTQYF | TGTGCCAGCAGCTTAACGGCTAGCGGGAGGGCCGAAGATACGCAGTATTTT
TRBD2 | few | TRBJ2-5 | TRBV7-6 | CASIPLAGVRETQYF | TGTGCCAGCATCCCTTTAGCGGGAGTGCGGGAGACCCAGTACTTC
. | . | TRBJ1-1 | TRBV29-1 | CSVDNRVGNTEAFF | TGCAGCGTTGATAACAGGGTGGGGAACACTGAAGCTTTCTTT
TRBD2 | . | TRBJ2-3 | TRBV28 | CASSLRTSAQYF | TGTGCCAGCAGTTTAAGGACTAGCGCGCAGTATTTT